The clone carrying this T cell receptor beta chain came up a few times. The data derive from a study of beta chain features in type 1 diabetes. This CDR3 is built from 15 residues. CDR1 LGHNT and CDR2 FRNRAP come from the germline V gene. Trimming took 4 bases from V and 11 from J; bases not matched to a gene: 10. Since all of the isolated RNA was reverse transcribed, expressed TCRB transcripts were what got sequenced. Produced via immunoSEQ multiplex PCR; TCRdb's table is partial and in-frame only. The data show around 500,000 clones, more than 9.5% seen once. The clonotype comes from a young woman in good health. The rearrangement joins TRBV12-5 to TRBJ2-4, with 11 bases aligning to TRBD1. Sequenced: naive CD4+ T cells from blood. DNA for the CDR3: TGTGCTAGTGGTTCCCCGGACAGGGGGCGCCTTCTTCAGTACTTC. Translation gives CASGSPDRGRLLQYF.